Here is one T cell receptor beta chain with its context. Its antigen is unknown. Base qualities are not recorded, but no much larger clone differs from it by a single base. The CDR3 covers 15 residues, taking in both the cysteine and the phenylalanine. The CDR3 DNA has 45 bases and is translated from base 1. CDR1 and CDR2 (SGDLS, YYNGEE) derive from the germline V gene. Trimming takes 2 bases from V and 0 bases from J, and the germline ends sit 6 bases apart. The sample is drawn from a study of blood T cell repertoires in COVID-19 (dated by TCRdb to about 2020). Broadly, across the study: Collaborator samples came from the United States, Italy and Spain and covered acute and convalescent phases of COVID-19. Samples were obtained from the ongoing ImmuneRACE study (first 160 participants) and from approximately 1,200 subjects provided by 6 global collaborators. Deeply sampled blood TCRbeta repertoires from subjects exposed to, actively infected with, or recovered from COVID-19 were included in the dataset. Where available, HLA class I and class II types were obtained from metadata supplied by the sample provider rather than from assay-based typing. The prospective study material was composed of cDNA or gDNA derived from T cells, B-cell-depleted T cells, or PBMCs. The repertoires were released in a freely available public database intended as a resource for research on the immune response to SARS-CoV-2. A de-identified subject ID, COVID-19 status, age in years and sex were almost always included in the sample metadata. Points the paper makes about the study in general: Clinical and demographic metadata were provided uncurated, with the amount varying by source and participant.

TCRbeta CDR3 regions were amplified from genomic DNA using the immunoSEQ Assay, a bias-controlled multiplex PCR. Per the authors' processing: Within the assay, amplification of reference gene primers was used to estimate how many nucleated cells each sample contained. To quantify the absolute abundance of each unique TCRbeta CDR3 rearrangement, sequence reads were collapsed and filtered. For each sample, productive Simpson clonality was calculated as the square root of Simpson's diversity index across productive rearrangements. TCRdb mirrors the immuneACCESS table, restricted to in-frame sequences. Some clones are absent from its copies; in checked studies, under half trace to an unresolved V gene, and the reason for the others is unknown. That table gives V, J and clone size, and the DNA gave D and trimming. Across this sample there are approximately 670,000 clones, with over 80% seen only once. The ten top clones hold roughly 0.25% of the sample.

The collaborating institutions used their own protocols to collect whole blood in K2EDTA tubes. For TCRbeta analysis, collaborators shipped samples in one of three forms: frozen whole blood, isolated PBMCs, or DNA extracted from either of those sample types. The sample consisted of peripheral blood. Here the chain combines TRBV9 and TRBJ2-6, with the identity of the D gene unclear. The source of this sequence is a young woman with acute or convalescent COVID-19. At the DNA level, the sequence is TGTGCCAGCAGCGTTACGAGCTCTGGGGCCAACGTCCTGACTTTC. It translates as CASSVTSSGANVLTF.